The clone carrying this TCR beta chain was seen a single time. Germline V gene data show CDR1 as SEHNR and CDR2 as FQNEAQ (reference sequence). There are 17 residues in the CDR3. V was cut by 4 bases and J by 4 bases, with 20 bases left in between. This sample was taken from a study of blood T cell repertoires in COVID-19. The wider study: Researchers got acute and convalescent COVID-19 samples from the United States, Italy and Spain. PBMCs, B-cell-depleted T cells, or T cells provided the cDNA or gDNA that made up the material.

In the source study's methods: Reference gene primers were amplified, and this amplification served to estimate nucleated cell counts. Here immunoSEQ multiplex PCR was the method, and the copy in TCRdb shows in-frame clones only, minus some. V, J and clone size were drawn from that table, and D and trimming were deduced from the DNA. This table holds 120,000 or so clones, 80% to 90% found once. The sequence was collected from a man aged 35 to 55 with acute or convalescent COVID-19. J is TRBJ1-3 and V is TRBV7-9; D gene uncertain. Input material: peripheral blood. CDR3 coding DNA: TGTGCCAGCAGCTCCGCCCACGGAGGGCACTTGGGAAACACCATATATTTT. It specifies CASSSAHGGHLGNTIYF. Supplemented by reference TRBV7-9 and TRBJ1-3, the full variable domain reads DTGVSQNPRHKITKRGQNVTFRCDPISEHNRLYWYRQTLGQGPEFLTYFQNEAQLEKSRLLSDRFSAERPKGSFSTLEIQRTEQGDSAMYLCASSSAHGGHLGNTIYFGEGSWLTVV.